Described below is a single T cell receptor beta chain sequence and its context. Between the trimmed V and J ends, which lost 4 bases and 3 bases, there was a span of 12 bases. CDR3 length: 14 amino acids. Germline V gene sequence: CDR1 MRHNA, CDR2 SNTAGT. The data derive from a study of blood T cell repertoires in COVID-19. TCRdb keeps only in-frame clones here, not all; method: immunoSEQ multiplex PCR. The table has 250,000 to 300,000 clones, around 82% seen once; the top ten hold about 3%. This TCR was recovered from a man aged 45-65 years who had recovered from COVID-19. The V gene is TRBV6-4, the J gene TRBJ1-2; D remains ambiguous. The sequenced sample was PBMCs or T cells enriched from blood (not recorded which). CDR3 protein: CASSGGGHDYGYTF. The CDR3 DNA is TGTGCCAGCAGTGGTGGCGGGCATGACTATGGCTACACCTTC.